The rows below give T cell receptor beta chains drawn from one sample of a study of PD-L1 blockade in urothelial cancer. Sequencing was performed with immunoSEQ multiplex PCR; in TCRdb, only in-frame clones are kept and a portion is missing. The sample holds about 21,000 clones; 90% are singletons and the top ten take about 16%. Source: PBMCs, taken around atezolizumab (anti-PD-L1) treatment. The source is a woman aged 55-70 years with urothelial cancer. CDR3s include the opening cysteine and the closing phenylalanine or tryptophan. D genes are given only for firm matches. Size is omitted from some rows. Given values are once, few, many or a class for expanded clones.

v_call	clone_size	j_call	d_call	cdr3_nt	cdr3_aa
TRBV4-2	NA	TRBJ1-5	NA	TGTGCCAGCAGCCAGTCGCAGGGGAGCCAGCCCCAGCATTTT	CASSQSQGSQPQHF
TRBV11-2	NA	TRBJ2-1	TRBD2	TGTGCCAGCAGCTTAGATTTTGCGGGAGGCCCCTCCTACAATGAGCAGTTCTTC	CASSLDFAGGPSYNEQFF
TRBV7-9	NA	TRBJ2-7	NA	TGTGCCAGCAGCACGACAGCGGGCCCTACCTACGAGCAGTACTTC	CASSTTAGPTYEQYF
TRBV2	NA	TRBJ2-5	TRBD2	TGTGCCAGCAGTCCCGTTAGCGGGAGGATCCAGTACTTC	CASSPVSGRIQYF
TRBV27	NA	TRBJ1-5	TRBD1	TGTGCCAGCAGTACCCTCAAGGGACAGATTAGCAATCAGCCCCAGCATTTT	CASSTLKGQISNQPQHF
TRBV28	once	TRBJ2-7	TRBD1	TGTGCCAGCAGTCCGCGTCAGCTGCAGGGGGCATGGGAGCAGTACTTC	CASSPRQLQGAWEQYF
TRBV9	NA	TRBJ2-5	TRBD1	TGTGCCAGCAGCACCGGACAGGGGGCGACCCAGTACTTC	CASSTGQGATQYF
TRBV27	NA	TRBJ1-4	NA	TGTGCCAGCAGCGGTGACAGTCTCCATGAAAAACTGTTTTTT	CASSGDSLHEKLFF
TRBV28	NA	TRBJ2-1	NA	TGTGCCAGCAGTTTAAGAGGTGGTGAGCAGTTCTTC	CASSLRGGEQFF
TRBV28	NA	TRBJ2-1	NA	TGTGCCAGCACCCGTCCGCACAGGAATGAGCAGTTCTTC	CASTRPHRNEQFF
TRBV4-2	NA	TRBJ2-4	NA	TGTGCCAGCAGCCAAGATAGTAGCGCTGAAAACATTCAGTACTTC	CASSQDSSAENIQYF
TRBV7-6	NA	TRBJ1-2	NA	TGTGCCAGCAGCTCTCTTGGACTCGCGGGGGGCTACACCTTC	CASSSLGLAGGYTF
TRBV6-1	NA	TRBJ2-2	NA	TGTGCCAGCACACCGGGAAACACCGGGGAGCTGTTTTTT	CASTPGNTGELFF
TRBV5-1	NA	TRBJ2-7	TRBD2	TGCGCCAGCAGCTTGACAGCGGGGAGCTCCTACGAGCAGTACTTC	CASSLTAGSSYEQYF
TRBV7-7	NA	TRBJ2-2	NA	TGTGCTAGCAGCTTGACAGGGAACACCGGGGAGCTGTTTTTT	CASSLTGNTGELFF
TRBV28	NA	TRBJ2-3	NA	TGTGCCAGCAGTTTTGGCACGGGAGTAACAGATACGCAGTATTTT	CASSFGTGVTDTQYF
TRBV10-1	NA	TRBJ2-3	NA	TGCGCCAGCAGTGAGTCTTACCTGAGGAGTGGAGATACGCAGTATTTT	CASSESYLRSGDTQYF
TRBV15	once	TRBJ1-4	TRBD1	TGTGCCACCACCCTGGGACAGGGGAGTGGTAATGAAAAACTGTTTTTT	CATTLGQGSGNEKLFF
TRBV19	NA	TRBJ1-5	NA	TGTGCCAGTAGTATAGGGGCAGGTAGGAGCAATCAGCCCCAGCATTTT	CASSIGAGRSNQPQHF
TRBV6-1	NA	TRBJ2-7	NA	TGTGCCAGCGTTCGGGTCCAGGGAACCGAGCAGTACTTC	CASVRVQGTEQYF
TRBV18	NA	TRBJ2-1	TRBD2	TGTGCCAGCTCACCCGACCGGGAGGCCGGGGGGCAGTTCTTC	CASSPDREAGGQFF
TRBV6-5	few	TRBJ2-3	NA	TGTGCCAGCAGTTACAGGGGGAGAGATACGCAGTATTTT	CASSYRGRDTQYF
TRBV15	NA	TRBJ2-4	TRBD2	TGTGCCACCAGCAGAGAGGGCCGGGGGGGAAACATTCAGTACTTC	CATSREGRGGNIQYF
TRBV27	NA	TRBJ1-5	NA	TGTGCCAGCAGTTTAACGGGGTATAGCAATCAGCCCCAGCATTTT	CASSLTGYSNQPQHF
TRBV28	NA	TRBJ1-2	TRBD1	TGTGCCAGCAGTTCCACGGGACAGGGGAGTAGAGGCTACACCTTC	CASSSTGQGSRGYTF
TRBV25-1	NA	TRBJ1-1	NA	TGTGCCAGCAGTGAACAGACAGACACTGAAGCTTTCTTT	CASSEQTDTEAFF
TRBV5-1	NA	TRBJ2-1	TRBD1	TGCGCCAGCAGCTGGACCAGGACAGGGGGGTCCGATGAGCAGTTCTTC	CASSWTRTGGSDEQFF
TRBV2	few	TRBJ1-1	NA	TGTGCCAGCAGGGGGTTGGGGGGAGCTTTCTTT	CASRGLGGAFF
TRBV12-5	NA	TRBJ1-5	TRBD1	TGTGCTAGTGGTTTGGGACAGGGAAGCAATCAGCCCCAGCATTTT	CASGLGQGSNQPQHF
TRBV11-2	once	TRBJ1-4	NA	TGTGCCAGCAGCTTAGGGGAGACGGAACTGTTTTTT	CASSLGETELFF
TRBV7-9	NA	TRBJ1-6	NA	TGTGCCAGCAGCCGGCTCCAGGATAATTCACCCCTCCACTTT	CASSRLQDNSPLHF
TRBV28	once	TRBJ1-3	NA	TGTGCCAGCAGCCCGTCTCGACAGTACTACTCTGGAAACACCATATATTTT	CASSPSRQYYSGNTIYF
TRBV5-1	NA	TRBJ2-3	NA	TGCGCCAGCAGCTCCGATGGGCTTTTCGTAGATACGCAGTATTTT	CASSSDGLFVDTQYF
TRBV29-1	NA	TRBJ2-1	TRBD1	TGCAGCGTTTGGACAGGCAGGGAGCAGTTCTTC	CSVWTGREQFF
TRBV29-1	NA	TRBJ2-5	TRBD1	TGCAGCACAACGGACAGGCTCCAAGAGACCCAGTACTTC	CSTTDRLQETQYF
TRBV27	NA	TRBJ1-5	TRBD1	TGTGCCAGCAGTCCCCGACAGGGTTGGGGTAATCAGCCCCAGCATTTT	CASSPRQGWGNQPQHF
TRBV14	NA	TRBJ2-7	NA	TGTGCCAGCAGCCTCCGGGGGACAGCAAACCCCTACGAGCAGTACTTC	CASSLRGTANPYEQYF
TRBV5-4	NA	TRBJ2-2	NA	TGTGCCAGCAGCTTGGAGACAGGCACCGGGGAGCTGTTTTTT	CASSLETGTGELFF
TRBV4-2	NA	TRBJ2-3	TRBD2	TGTGCCAGCAATCCGACATGTAGCGGGACCTCCGAGGGTACAGATACGCAGTATTTT	CASNPTCSGTSEGTDTQYF
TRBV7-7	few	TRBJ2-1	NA	TGTGCTAGCAGCTTGGCGTTAGCTAATGAGCAGTTCTTC	CASSLALANEQFF
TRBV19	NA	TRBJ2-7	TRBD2	TGTGCCAGTAGTATGGGGGGGAGTGGGTACGAGCAGTACTTC	CASSMGGSGYEQYF
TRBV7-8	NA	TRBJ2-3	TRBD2	TGTGCCAGCAGTCCGAATAGCGGGAGTCGAAATACGCAGTATTTT	CASSPNSGSRNTQYF
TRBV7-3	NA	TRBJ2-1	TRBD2	TGTGCCAGCAGCTTATCAGCGAGCGGGGGTCATGAGCAGTTCTTC	CASSLSASGGHEQFF
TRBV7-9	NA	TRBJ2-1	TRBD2	TGTGCCAGCAGCTTTGTACTAGCGGGAGACAATGAGCAGTTCTTC	CASSFVLAGDNEQFF
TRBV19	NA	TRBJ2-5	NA	TGTGCCAGTAGTATAGGCCAGGGTCTAAGAGAGACCCAGTACTTC	CASSIGQGLRETQYF
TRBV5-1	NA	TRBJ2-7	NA	TGCGCCAGCAGCAGAGAAGCCTACGAGCAGTACTTC	CASSREAYEQYF
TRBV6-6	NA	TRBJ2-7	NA	TGTGCCAGCAGTTCCCCTCGTGACACCTTCTACGAGCAGTACTTC	CASSSPRDTFYEQYF
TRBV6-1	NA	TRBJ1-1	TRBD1	TGTGCCAGCAGTGCAAGACCGGGACAGGGGTGGGCTGAAGCTTTCTTT	CASSARPGQGWAEAFF